This TCR beta chain was sequenced during a study of shared T cell receptors in the human thymus. Losses at the gene ends were 4 bases for V and 12 bases for J; bases not matched to a gene: 16. The CDR3 totals 15 residues. Germline CDR1 reads SGDLS; CDR2 reads YYNGEE. Here immunoSEQ multiplex PCR was the method, and the copy in TCRdb shows in-frame clones only, minus some. This table has 650,000 to 950,000 clones, approximately 85% appearing once. The same data also contributed to another study, on human thymus T cells. This second study says: The sample donors, healthy Finnish infants, were having corrective surgery for congenital heart defects. It was from resections taken during corrective heart surgery that the thymus tissue came.

The sequenced sample was thymocytes. The TCR comes from a girl under three years old with a congenital heart defect. V gene TRBV9 combines with J gene TRBJ2-1, with 7 bases identical to TRBD1. CDR3 DNA sequence: TGTGCCAGCAGCCGGGGACAGTTCCCTTGGTGGGGGCAGTTCTTC. Translation gives CASSRGQFPWWGQFF.